This TCR beta chain was found in a study of shared clonotypes between healthy human individuals. Study in general: Every donor yielded three CD4 naive, three CD4 memory, two CD8 naive and one CD8 memory plate. Study-level points and caveats: Clonotype sharing across a few donors was observed for about 5.5% of naive CD4 clonotypes. The donor pool, a small one, limited the genetic and exposure-history diversity represented.

TCRdb keeps only in-frame clones here, not all; method: immunoSEQ multiplex PCR. The data contain 150,000 to 200,000 clones, approximately 70% of them singletons. From germline, CDR1 is SQVTM and CDR2 ANQGSEA. The CDR3 contains 14 residues. V gave up 4 bases and J gave up 3 bases, with 15 bases separating them. This clone has a single count. The antigen is not known. The chain is built from TRBV29-1 and TRBJ2-5; TRBD1 might be the D (5 bases). The sequenced sample consisted of memory CD4+ T cells sorted from blood. Subset specified: CD45RA-negative fraction. The sequence was obtained from a young man in good health. CDR3 sequence reads: CSVVSLDREETQYF. The CDR3 bases are TGCAGCGTTGTGTCACTCGACAGAGAAGAGACCCAGTACTTC.